Reported below is one TCR beta chain. The record originates from a study of T-cell reconstitution after alpha-beta-depleted transplantation in children. Preparation of the TCRbeta library used unique molecular identifiers. Each CDR3 protein is one row after TCRdb ran MiXCR on the PCR reads. Altogether around 500,000 distinct CDR3 sequences are present, roughly 24% being singletons, with the ten largest covering roughly 14%. The CDR3 contains 16 residues. The V and J ends lost 4 bases and 7 bases respectively, with 20 bases between them. Germline CDR1 MNHEY, CDR2 SMNVEV (reference sequence). The V and J genes are TRBV27 and TRBJ2-1; a possible D gene is TRBD2 (6 bases). Source: PBMCs, mostly from graft donor cells, taken 360 days after TCRalphabeta/CD19-depleted stem cell transplant. The origin of this receptor is a boy younger than two who had a stem cell transplant for acute myeloid leukemia, so the T cells may come from the graft donor. CDR3 in DNA: TGTGCCAGCAGTTCCCGCCCAGGAGGGCGGGAAAATGAGCAGTTCTTC. It translates to CASSSRPGGRENEQFF.